This T cell receptor (beta chain) was profiled in a study of Graves' ophthalmopathy and Graves' hyperthyroidism. Germline lookup yields CDR1 DFQATT and CDR2 SNEGSKA (reference sequence). The V and J ends lost 5 bases and 10 bases respectively, with 15 bases between them. The length of the CDR3 is 12 residues. Scientists amplified the TCR beta CDR3 regions from RNA transcripts. First-round RT-PCR employed HTBI primers, with a second-round multiplex PCR after it. TCRdb reprocessed the multiplex PCR reads via MiXCR and lists one record per CDR3 protein. Altogether 500,000 to 600,000 distinct CDR3 sequences are present, about two fifths being singletons, with the ten largest covering about 4.6%. As concerns this clonotype: Antigen: not known. Possible read error: a much larger clone is one base away.

None of the included patients had other autoimmune diseases, uncontrolled infections, pregnancy or lactation, as these led to exclusion. Study findings and constraints: Distinction of ophthalmopathy from stable hyperthyroidism by a 13-signature model reached 85% to 90% sensitivity and 81.08% specificity.

The sequence was collected from an adult man with Graves' hyperthyroidism. This rearrangement joins TRBV20-1 to TRBJ1-3, with a tentative D call TRBD1 (6 bases). The sample comprised peripheral blood or thyroid tissue (not recorded which). The CDR3 bases are TGCAGTGCTCCGAAGGGGGATGATACCATATATTTT. It encodes CSAPKGDDTIYF.